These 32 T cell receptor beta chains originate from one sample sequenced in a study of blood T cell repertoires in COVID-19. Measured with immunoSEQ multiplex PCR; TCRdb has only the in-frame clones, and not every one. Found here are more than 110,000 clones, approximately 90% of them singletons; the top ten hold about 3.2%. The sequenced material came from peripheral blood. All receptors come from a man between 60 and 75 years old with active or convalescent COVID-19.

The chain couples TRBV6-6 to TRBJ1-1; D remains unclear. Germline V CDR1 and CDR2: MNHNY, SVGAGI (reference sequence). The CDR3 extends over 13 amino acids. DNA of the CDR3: TGTGCTCAGCGACTCTTCGAGAGGCCTGAAGCTTTCTTT. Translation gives CAQRLFERPEAFF.

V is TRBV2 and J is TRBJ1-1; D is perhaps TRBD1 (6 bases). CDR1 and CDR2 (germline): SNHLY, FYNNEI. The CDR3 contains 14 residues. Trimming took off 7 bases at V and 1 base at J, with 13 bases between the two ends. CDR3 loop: CASTLTGTNTEAFF. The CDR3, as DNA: TGTGCCAGCACCTTGACAGGAACGAACACTGAAGCTTTCTTT.

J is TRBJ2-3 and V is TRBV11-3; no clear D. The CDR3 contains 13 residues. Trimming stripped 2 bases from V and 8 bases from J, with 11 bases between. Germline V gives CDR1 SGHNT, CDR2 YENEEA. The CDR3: CASSLRNTGTQYF. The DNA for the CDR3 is TGTGCCAGCAGCTTAAGAAATACGGGTACGCAGTATTTT.

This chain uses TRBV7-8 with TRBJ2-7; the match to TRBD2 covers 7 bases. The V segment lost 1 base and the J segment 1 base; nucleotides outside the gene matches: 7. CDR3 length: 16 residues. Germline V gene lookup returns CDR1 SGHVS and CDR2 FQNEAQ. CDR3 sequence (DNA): TGTGCCAGCAGCTTAGGGGGGACTACTCTTTCCTACGAGCAGTACTTC. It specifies CASSLGGTTLSYEQYF. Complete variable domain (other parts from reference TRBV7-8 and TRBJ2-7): GAGVSQSPRYKVAKRGQDVALRCDPISGHVSLFWYQQALGQGPEFLTYFQNEAQLDKSGLPSDRFFAERPEGSVSTLKIQRTQQEDSAVYLCASSLGGTTLSYEQYFGPGTRLTVT.

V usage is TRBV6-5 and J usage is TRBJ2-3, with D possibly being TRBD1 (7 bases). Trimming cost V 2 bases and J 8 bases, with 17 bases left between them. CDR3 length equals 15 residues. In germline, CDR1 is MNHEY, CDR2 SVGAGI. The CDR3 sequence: CASSYTAGQSITQYF. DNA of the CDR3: TGTGCCAGCAGTTACACTGCGGGACAGTCGATTACGCAGTATTTT.

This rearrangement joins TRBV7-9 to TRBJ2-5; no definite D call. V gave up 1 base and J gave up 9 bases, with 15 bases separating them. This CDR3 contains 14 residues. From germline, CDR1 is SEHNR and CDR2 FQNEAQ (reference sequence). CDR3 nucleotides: TGTGCCAGCAGCTTAGACTCCCTCCAAGTGGCCCAGTACTTC. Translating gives CASSLDSLQVAQYF. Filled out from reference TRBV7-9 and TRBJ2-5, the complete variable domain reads DTGVSQNPRHKITKRGQNVTFRCDPISEHNRLYWYRQTLGQGPEFLTYFQNEAQLEKSRLLSDRFSAERPKGSFSTLEIQRTEQGDSAMYLCASSLDSLQVAQYFGPGTRLLVL.

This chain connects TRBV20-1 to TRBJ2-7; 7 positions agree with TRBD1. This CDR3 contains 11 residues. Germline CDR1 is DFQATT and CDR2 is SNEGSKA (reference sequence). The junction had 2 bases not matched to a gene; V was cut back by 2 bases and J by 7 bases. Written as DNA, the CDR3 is TGCAGTGCTAGACCAGGGGGAGAGCAGTACTTC. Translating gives CSARPGGEQYF.

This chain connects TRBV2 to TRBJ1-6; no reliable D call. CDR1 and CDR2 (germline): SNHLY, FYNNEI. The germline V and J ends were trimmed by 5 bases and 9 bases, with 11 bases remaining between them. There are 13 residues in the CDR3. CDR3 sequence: CASSPRPISPLHF. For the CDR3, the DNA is TGTGCCAGCAGTCCTAGACCGATTTCACCCCTCCACTTT.

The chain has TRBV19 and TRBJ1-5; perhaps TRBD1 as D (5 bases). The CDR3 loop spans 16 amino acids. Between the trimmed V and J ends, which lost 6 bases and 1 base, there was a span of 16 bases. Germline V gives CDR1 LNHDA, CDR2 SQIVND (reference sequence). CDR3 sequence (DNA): TGTGCCAGTAGATCGGGCGGGGGTATGAGCAATCAGCCCCAGCATTTT. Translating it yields CASRSGGGMSNQPQHF. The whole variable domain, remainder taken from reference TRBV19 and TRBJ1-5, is DGGITQSPKYLFRKEGQNVTLSCEQNLNHDAMYWYRQDPGQGLRLIYYSQIVNDFQKGDIAEGYSVSREKKESFPLTVTSAQKNPTAFYLCASRSGGGMSNQPQHFGDGTRLSIL.

The CDR3 bases are TGTGCCAGCAGATCCGACAGGGGGGCGAGCAATCAGCCCCAGCATTTT. This gives the protein CASRSDRGASNQPQHF. The chain couples TRBV28 to TRBJ1-5; TRBD1 matches at 9 bases. Trimming at V came to 6 bases and at J to 1 base, leaving 7 bases not matched to a gene. CDR1 MDHEN and CDR2 SYDVKM come from the germline V gene. This CDR3 is 16 amino acids long.

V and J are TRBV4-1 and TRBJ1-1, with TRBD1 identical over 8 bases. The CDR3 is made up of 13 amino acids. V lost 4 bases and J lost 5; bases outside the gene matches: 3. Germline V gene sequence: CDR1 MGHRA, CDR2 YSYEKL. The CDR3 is CASSRDRGTEAFF. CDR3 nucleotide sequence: TGCGCCAGCAGCCGAGACAGGGGAACTGAAGCTTTCTTT.

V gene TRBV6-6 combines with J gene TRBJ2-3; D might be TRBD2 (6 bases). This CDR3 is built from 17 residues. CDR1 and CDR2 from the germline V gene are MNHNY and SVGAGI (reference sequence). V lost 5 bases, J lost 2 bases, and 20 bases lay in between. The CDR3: CASSPPGLAEITDTQYF. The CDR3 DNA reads TGTGCCAGCAGTCCCCCAGGGTTAGCGGAGATCACAGATACGCAGTATTTT.

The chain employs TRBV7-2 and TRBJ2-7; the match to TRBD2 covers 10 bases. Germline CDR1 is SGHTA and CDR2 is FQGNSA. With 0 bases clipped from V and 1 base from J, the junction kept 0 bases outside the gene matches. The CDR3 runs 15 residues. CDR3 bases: TGTGCCAGCAGCTTAGCAGCGGGAGGGTCCTACGAGCAGTACTTC. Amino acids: CASSLAAGGSYEQYF.

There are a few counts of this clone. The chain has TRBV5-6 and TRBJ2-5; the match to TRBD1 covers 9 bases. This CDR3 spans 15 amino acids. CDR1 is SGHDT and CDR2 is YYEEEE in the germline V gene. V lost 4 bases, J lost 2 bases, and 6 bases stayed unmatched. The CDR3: CASSTGTGKQETQYF. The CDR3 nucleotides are TGTGCCAGCAGCACGGGGACAGGGAAACAAGAGACCCAGTACTTC.

CDR3 sequence (DNA): TGTGCCAGCAGCCCCGGACTAGCGGGAGGTGGAGTGACCCAGTACTTC. This sequence encodes CASSPGLAGGGVTQYF. V gene TRBV7-2 combines with J gene TRBJ2-5, with TRBD2 identical over 14 bases. The CDR3 has 16 residues. V dropped 5 bases and J dropped 7; count of bases not matched to a gene: 9. Germline V gene data show CDR1 as SGHTA and CDR2 as FQGNSA.

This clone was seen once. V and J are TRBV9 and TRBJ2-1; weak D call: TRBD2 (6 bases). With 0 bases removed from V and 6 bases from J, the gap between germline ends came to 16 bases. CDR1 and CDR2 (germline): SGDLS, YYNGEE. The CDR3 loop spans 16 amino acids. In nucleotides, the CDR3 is TGTGCCAGCAGCGTAGATACGGGAGCGCTGGGCAATGAGCAGTTCTTC. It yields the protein CASSVDTGALGNEQFF.

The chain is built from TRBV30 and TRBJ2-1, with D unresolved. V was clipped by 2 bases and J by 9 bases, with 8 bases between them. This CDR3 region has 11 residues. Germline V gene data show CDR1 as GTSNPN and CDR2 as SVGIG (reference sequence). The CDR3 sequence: CAWSLRGEQFF. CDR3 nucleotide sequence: TGTGCCTGGAGTCTAAGAGGTGAGCAGTTCTTC.

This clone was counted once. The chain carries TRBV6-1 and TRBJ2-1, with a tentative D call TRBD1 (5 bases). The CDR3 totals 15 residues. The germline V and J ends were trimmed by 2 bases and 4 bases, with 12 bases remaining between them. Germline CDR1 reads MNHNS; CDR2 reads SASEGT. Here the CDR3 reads CASSERATGYNEQFF. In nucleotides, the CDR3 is TGTGCCAGCAGTGAAAGGGCTACAGGATACAATGAGCAGTTCTTC.

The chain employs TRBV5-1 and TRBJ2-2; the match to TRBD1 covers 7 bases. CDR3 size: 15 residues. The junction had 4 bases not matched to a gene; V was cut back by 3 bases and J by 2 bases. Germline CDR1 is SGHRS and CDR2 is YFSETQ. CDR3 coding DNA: TGCGCCAGCAGCTCGGGACAGTTTAACACCGGGGAGCTGTTTTTT. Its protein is CASSSGQFNTGELFF.

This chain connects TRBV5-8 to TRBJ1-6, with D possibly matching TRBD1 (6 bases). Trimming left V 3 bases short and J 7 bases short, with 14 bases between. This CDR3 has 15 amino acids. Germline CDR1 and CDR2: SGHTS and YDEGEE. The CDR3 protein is CASSSHRVRNSPLHF. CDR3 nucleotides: TGTGCCAGCAGCTCACACAGGGTGCGGAATTCACCCCTCCACTTT.

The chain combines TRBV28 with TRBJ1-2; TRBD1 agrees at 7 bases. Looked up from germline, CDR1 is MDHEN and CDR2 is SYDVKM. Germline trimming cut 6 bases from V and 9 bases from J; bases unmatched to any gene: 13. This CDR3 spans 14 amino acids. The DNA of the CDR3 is TGTGCCAGCAGCCGCGGGACAGATCAAAAGAGCTACACCTTC. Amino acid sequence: CASSRGTDQKSYTF.

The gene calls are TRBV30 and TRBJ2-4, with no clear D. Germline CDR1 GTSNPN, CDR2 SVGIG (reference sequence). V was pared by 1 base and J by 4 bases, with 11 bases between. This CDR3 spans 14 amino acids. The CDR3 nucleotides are TGTGCCTGGAGTGAATGGAACGGGAAAAACATTCAGTACTTC. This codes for CAWSEWNGKNIQYF.

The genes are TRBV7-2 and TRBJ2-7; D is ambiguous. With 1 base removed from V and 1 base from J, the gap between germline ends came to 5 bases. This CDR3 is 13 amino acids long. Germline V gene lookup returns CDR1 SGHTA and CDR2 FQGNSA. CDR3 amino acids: CASSLGRSYEQYF. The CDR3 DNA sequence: TGTGCCAGCAGCTTAGGTCGTTCCTACGAGCAGTACTTC.

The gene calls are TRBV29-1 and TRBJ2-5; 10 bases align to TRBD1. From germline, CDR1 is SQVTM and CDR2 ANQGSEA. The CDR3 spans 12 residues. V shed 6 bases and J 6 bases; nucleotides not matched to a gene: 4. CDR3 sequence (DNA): TGCAGCGTGATGACAGGGGGCCAGACCCAGTACTTC. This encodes CSVMTGGQTQYF.

The CDR3 sequence is CASSLGQQETQYF. In DNA, the CDR3 is TGTGCCAGCAGTTTAGGACAACAAGAGACCCAGTACTTC. The V gene is TRBV12-3 or TRBV12-4, the J gene TRBJ2-5; D not certain. CDR3 length: 13 residues. V lost 1 base and J lost 2, with 5 bases in between.

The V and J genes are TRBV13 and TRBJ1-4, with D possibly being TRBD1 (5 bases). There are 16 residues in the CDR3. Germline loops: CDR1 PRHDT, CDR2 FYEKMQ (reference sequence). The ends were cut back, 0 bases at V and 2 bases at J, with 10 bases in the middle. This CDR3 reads CASSLGPRGTNEKLFF. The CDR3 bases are TGTGCCAGCAGCTTAGGCCCTAGGGGCACTAATGAAAAACTGTTTTTT. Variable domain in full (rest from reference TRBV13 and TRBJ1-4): AAGVIQSPRHLIKEKRETATLKCYPIPRHDTVYWYQQGPGQDPQFLISFYEKMQSDKGSIPDRFSAQQFSDYHSELNMSSLELGDSALYFCASSLGPRGTNEKLFFGSGTQLSVL.

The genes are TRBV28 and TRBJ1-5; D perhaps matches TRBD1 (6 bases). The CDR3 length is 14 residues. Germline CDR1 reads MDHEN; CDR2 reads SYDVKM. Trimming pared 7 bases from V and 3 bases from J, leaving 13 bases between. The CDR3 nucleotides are TGTGCCAGCAATCAGGGGCGGACCAATCAGCCCCAGCATTTT. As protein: CASNQGRTNQPQHF.

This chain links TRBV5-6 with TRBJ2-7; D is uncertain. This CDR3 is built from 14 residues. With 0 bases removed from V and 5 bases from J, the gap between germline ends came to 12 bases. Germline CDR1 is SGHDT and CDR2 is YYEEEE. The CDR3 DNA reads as TGTGCCAGCAGCTTGGACCGTCTTGGCCACGAGCAGTACTTC. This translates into CASSLDRLGHEQYF.

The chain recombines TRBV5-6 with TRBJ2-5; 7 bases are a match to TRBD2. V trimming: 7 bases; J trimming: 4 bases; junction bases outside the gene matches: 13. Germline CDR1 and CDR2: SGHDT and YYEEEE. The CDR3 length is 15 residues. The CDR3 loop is CASALLAGAGETQYF. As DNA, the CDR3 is TGTGCCAGCGCCCTTCTGGCGGGAGCAGGAGAGACCCAGTACTTC.

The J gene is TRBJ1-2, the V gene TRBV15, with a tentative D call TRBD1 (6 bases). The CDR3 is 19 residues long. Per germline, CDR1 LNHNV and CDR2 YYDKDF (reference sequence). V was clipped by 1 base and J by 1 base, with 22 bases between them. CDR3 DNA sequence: TGTGCCACCAGCAGAGTCGGCAGGGGAAAGACATCGGTTAACTATGGCTACACCTTC. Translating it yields CATSRVGRGKTSVNYGYTF.

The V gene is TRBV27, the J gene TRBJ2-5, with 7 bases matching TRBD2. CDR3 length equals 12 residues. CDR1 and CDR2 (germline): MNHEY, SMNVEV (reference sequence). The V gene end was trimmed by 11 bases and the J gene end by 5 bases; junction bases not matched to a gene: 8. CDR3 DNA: TGTGCCTCCACCGGGGGGTACGAGACCCAGTACTTC. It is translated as CASTGGYETQYF.

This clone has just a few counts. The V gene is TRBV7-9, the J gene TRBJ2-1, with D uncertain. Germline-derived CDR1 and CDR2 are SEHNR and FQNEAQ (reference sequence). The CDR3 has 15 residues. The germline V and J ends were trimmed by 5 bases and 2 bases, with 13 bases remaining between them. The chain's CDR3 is CASSPGRQPYNEQFF. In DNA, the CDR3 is TGTGCCAGCAGCCCCGGCAGGCAACCCTACAATGAGCAGTTCTTC.